The 32 T cell receptor beta chains below were found in one sample sequenced in a study of cytomegalovirus exposure and HLA in healthy donors. This PCR relied on a set of 60 Vbeta primers and 13 Jbeta primers. Using immunoSEQ multiplex PCR, the repertoire was profiled, and TCRdb retains in-frame clones only, with some absent. In the table there are approximately 160,000 clones, around 80% of which are singletons. Sequencing was performed on PBMCs. The receptor set was obtained from a middle-aged woman in good health and CMV-seropositive.

The chain has TRBV18 and TRBJ2-3; 8 bases match TRBD1. The CDR3 runs 14 residues. Trimming cost V 6 bases and J 6 bases; bases outside gene matches: 8. CDR1 KGHSH and CDR2 LQKENI come from the germline V gene. The CDR3 is CASSDRAGTDTQYF. CDR3 nucleotide sequence: TGTGCCAGCTCGGACAGGGCAGGGACGGATACGCAGTATTTT.

This chain uses TRBV9 with TRBJ2-2, with 9 bases matching TRBD2. Per germline, CDR1 SGDLS and CDR2 YYNGEE. Unmatched junction bases numbered 2, after V lost 0 bases and J lost 2 bases. CDR3 length: 16 residues. CDR3 sequence reads: CASSVAAGGNTGELFF. The CDR3 DNA reads TGTGCCAGCAGCGTAGCAGCGGGGGGCAACACCGGGGAGCTGTTTTTT.

This CDR3 is CASSQRLLAGVGNEQFF. Written as DNA, the CDR3 is TGTGCCAGCAGCCAAAGACTACTAGCGGGGGTAGGCAATGAGCAGTTCTTC. V is TRBV7-6 and J is TRBJ2-1; 11 nucleotides match TRBD2. Germline loops: CDR1 SGHVS, CDR2 FNYEAQ. After removal of 5 bases from V and 6 bases from J, the junction contained 12 bases not matched to a gene. This CDR3 is 17 amino acids long.

This sequence joins TRBV5-1 and TRBJ2-2, with D possibly being TRBD1 (6 bases). This CDR3 has 16 amino acids. Trimming left V 2 bases short and J 6 bases short, with 17 bases between. Germline assignment: CDR1 SGHRS and CDR2 YFSETQ. CDR3 coding DNA: TGCGCCAGCAGCTTTCTACAGGGTTCGAGCTCCGGGGAGCTGTTTTTT. This codes for CASSFLQGSSSGELFF.

This chain connects TRBV28 to TRBJ2-1; D possibly corresponds to TRBD1 (6 bases). The germline V gene has CDR1 MDHEN and CDR2 SYDVKM. The CDR3 has 16 residues. Between the trimmed V and J ends, which lost 1 base and 0 bases, there was a span of 10 bases. The CDR3 DNA is TGTGCCAGCAGTTTATCCTTAGGGGGCTCCTACAATGAGCAGTTCTTC. Amino acids: CASSLSLGGSYNEQFF.

This chain links TRBV28 with TRBJ2-1, with TRBD2 matching 7 bases. Unmatched junction bases numbered 6, after V lost 5 bases and J lost 2 bases. CDR3 size: 15 residues. The germline V gene has CDR1 MDHEN and CDR2 SYDVKM. The CDR3 sequence: CASSLGGTPYNEQFF. The CDR3 DNA reads TGTGCCAGCAGTCTGGGGGGGACCCCCTACAATGAGCAGTTCTTC.

This chain's CDR3 is CASGPLNSPLHF. The CDR3 bases are TGTGCCAGCGGGCCCTTAAATTCACCCCTCCACTTT. V gene TRBV28 combines with J gene TRBJ1-6; no definite D call. Looked up from germline, CDR1 is MDHEN and CDR2 is SYDVKM. The ends were cut back, 8 bases at V and 7 bases at J, with 9 bases in the middle. The CDR3 loop spans 12 amino acids.

The chain recombines TRBV7-9 with TRBJ1-2; 8 nucleotides align to TRBD1. CDR1 and CDR2 (germline): SEHNR, FQNEAQ (reference sequence). CDR3 length: 14 residues. Trimming cost V 5 bases and J 3 bases; bases outside gene matches: 5. CDR3 in amino acids: CASSRTDRDYGYTF. CDR3 in DNA: TGTGCCAGCAGCCGAACGGACAGGGACTATGGCTACACCTTC. Looking up the rest from reference TRBV7-9 and TRBJ1-2 gives the full variable domain: DTGVSQNPRHKITKRGQNVTFRCDPISEHNRLYWYRQTLGQGPEFLTYFQNEAQLEKSRLLSDRFSAERPKGSFSTLEIQRTEQGDSAMYLCASSRTDRDYGYTFGSGTRLTVV.

The genes are TRBV27 and TRBJ2-6, with TRBD2 as a possible D gene (6 bases). Deletions cut 3 bases from V and 5 bases from J, with 8 bases between. The CDR3 is 14 residues long. Germline loops: CDR1 MNHEY, CDR2 SMNVEV (reference sequence). The CDR3 loop is CASSFGGWANVLTF. CDR3 sequence (DNA): TGTGCCAGCAGTTTCGGGGGTTGGGCCAACGTCCTGACTTTC. The variable domain in full, completed from reference TRBV27 and TRBJ2-6, reads EAQVTQNPRYLITVTGKKLTVTCSQNMNHEYMSWYRQDPGLGLRQIYYSMNVEVTDKGDVPEGYKVSRKEKRNFPLILESPSPNQTSLYFCASSFGGWANVLTFGAGSRLTVL.

The chain recombines TRBV28 with TRBJ2-1; 8 bases match TRBD2. The CDR3 extends over 13 amino acids. The V gene's germline CDR1 is MDHEN and CDR2 SYDVKM. Trimming removed 7 bases from V and 5 bases from J; junction bases left unmatched: 4. The CDR3: CASNQRGNNEQFF. CDR3 DNA: TGTGCCAGCAACCAGCGGGGGAACAATGAGCAGTTCTTC.

This clone appeared once. The genes are TRBV9 and TRBJ1-6, with 9 bases matching TRBD1. Germline V gene sequence: CDR1 SGDLS, CDR2 YYNGEE. The V segment lost 4 bases and the J segment 9 bases; nucleotides outside the gene matches: 11. This CDR3 spans 16 amino acids. CDR3 residues: CASSLGDRAGPSPLHF. In DNA, the CDR3 is TGTGCCAGCAGCCTAGGGGACAGGGCGGGACCTTCACCCCTCCACTTT.

The chain is built from TRBV28 and TRBJ1-4, with 8 bases identical to TRBD1. The CDR3 extends over 13 amino acids. Trimming removed 9 bases from V and 4 bases from J; junction bases left unmatched: 4. The germline V gene encodes CDR1 MDHEN and CDR2 SYDVKM. In DNA, the CDR3 is TGTGCCAGTCAACAGGGGGATAATGAAAAACTGTTTTTT. Protein: CASQQGDNEKLFF.

The CDR3 region is CASSEARGANEKLFF. CDR3 nucleotides: TGTGCCAGCAGTGAAGCGCGGGGAGCTAATGAAAAACTGTTTTTT. The chain joins TRBV2 to TRBJ1-4; D ambiguous. CDR3 size: 15 residues. V was clipped by 0 bases and J by 3 bases, with 8 bases between them. Germline lookup yields CDR1 SNHLY and CDR2 FYNNEI.

V and J are TRBV4-2 and TRBJ2-3; 12 bases align to TRBD1. Germline V CDR1 and CDR2: LGHNA, YNFKEQ. The CDR3 is 17 amino acids. With 4 bases clipped from V and 7 bases from J, the junction kept 12 bases outside the gene matches. In nucleotides, the CDR3 is TGTGCCAGCAGCCCACACCCCGGGACAGGGGGCGCGAATACGCAGTATTTT. Translation: CASSPHPGTGGANTQYF.

This chain uses TRBV18 with TRBJ2-3, with 7 bases fitting TRBD2. The CDR3 covers 15 residues. J was trimmed by 0 bases and V by 8 bases; bases with no gene match: 8. The germline gives CDR1 KGHSH, CDR2 LQKENI. CDR3 residues: CASRLAGTSTDTQYF. For the CDR3, the DNA is TGTGCCAGCCGCTTAGCGGGCACTAGCACAGATACGCAGTATTTT.

The V gene is TRBV5-4, the J gene TRBJ2-1; D may be TRBD2 (5 bases). Germline V gene lookup returns CDR1 SGHNT and CDR2 YYREEE (reference sequence). This CDR3 is built from 14 residues. Trimming stripped 2 bases from V and 9 bases from J, with 15 bases between. The CDR3 sequence: CASSFVGNEGEQFF. The CDR3 nucleotides are TGTGCCAGCAGCTTCGTAGGTAATGAGGGTGAGCAGTTCTTC.

This clone was counted a few times. V is TRBV5-6 and J is TRBJ2-5, with TRBD1 as a possible D gene (5 bases). With 4 bases removed from V and 5 bases from J, the gap between germline ends came to 12 bases. CDR1 and CDR2 (germline): SGHDT, YYEEEE. The CDR3 runs to 13 residues. In DNA, the CDR3 is TGTGCCAGCAGCGTGGGGCCGAGGGAGACCCAGTACTTC. Its translation: CASSVGPRETQYF.

The chain has TRBV9 and TRBJ2-7, with 9 bases identical to TRBD1. Trimming at V came to 5 bases and at J to 5 bases, leaving 8 bases not matched to a gene. Germline-derived CDR1 and CDR2 are SGDLS and YYNGEE. CDR3 length: 14 residues. CDR3 bases: TGTGCCAGCAGTAGCCGGGGACAGGGAAACGAGCAGTACTTC. Translating gives CASSSRGQGNEQYF.

There are a few counts of this clone. This chain uses TRBV5-1 with TRBJ1-2; TRBD1 agrees at 12 bases. The V and J ends lost 0 bases and 2 bases, in that order; junction bases with no gene match: 8. Germline CDR1 reads SGHRS; CDR2 reads YFSETQ. This CDR3 comprises 18 residues. The CDR3 sequence is CASSLVSGQGAKNYGYTF. The CDR3 nucleotides read TGCGCCAGCAGCTTGGTTTCGGGACAGGGGGCGAAGAACTATGGCTACACCTTC.

The chain employs TRBV7-9 and TRBJ1-3, with 7 bases fitting TRBD1. Germline loops: CDR1 SEHNR, CDR2 FQNEAQ (reference sequence). Trimming removed 2 bases from V and 3 bases from J; junction bases left unmatched: 13. The length of the CDR3 is 18 residues. The CDR3 DNA reads as TGTGCCAGCAGCTTACAGGGGGATATCAGCGGGTTTGGAAACACCATATATTTT. As protein: CASSLQGDISGFGNTIYF.

The V gene is TRBV20-1, the J gene TRBJ2-1; D gene ambiguous. CDR1 is DFQATT, CDR2 SNEGSKA, per germline (reference sequence). CDR3 size: 10 residues. Trimming removed 4 bases at V and 9 bases at J, with 7 bases between. The DNA for the CDR3 is TGCAGTGCTACCCTCGTTGAGCAGTTCTTC. It is translated as CSATLVEQFF.

The chain has TRBV6-5 and TRBJ1-5; TRBD1 matches 7 bases. The CDR3 loop spans 13 amino acids. Trimming removed 8 bases from V and 7 bases from J; junction bases left unmatched: 8. Germline V lookup: CDR1 MNHEY, CDR2 SVGAGI. CDR3 protein: CASSTGFRQPQHF. The CDR3 DNA sequence: TGTGCCAGCTCGACAGGGTTTAGGCAGCCCCAGCATTTT.

This chain joins TRBV7-3 and TRBJ1-1; D is ambiguous. The CDR3 has 14 residues. CDR1 and CDR2 (germline): SGHTA, FQGTGA. V was cut by 6 bases and J by 0 bases, with 11 bases left in between. Here the CDR3 reads CASRESSMNTEAFF. CDR3 sequence (DNA): TGTGCCAGCAGAGAGAGTTCCATGAACACTGAAGCTTTCTTT.

The chain carries TRBV4-3 and TRBJ1-5, with unresolved D. CDR3 length: 15 amino acids. Per the germline V gene, CDR1 is LGHNA and CDR2 is YSLEER. V lost 0 bases to trimming and J lost 1 base, with 7 bases between them. CDR3 bases: TGCGCCAGCAGCCAAGAGGGAGGGAGCAATCAGCCCCAGCATTTT. It codes for CASSQEGGSNQPQHF.

On this clone: A read error may account for a junction end that differs from germline. The chain joins TRBV7-7 to TRBJ2-5; 8 bases line up with TRBD2. Germline CDR1 SSHAT, CDR2 FNYEAQ (reference sequence). The CDR3 sequence is 13 residues long. The chain's CDR3 is CASSLVREATQYF. For the CDR3, the DNA is TGTGCTAGCAGCTTAGTGCGGGAGGCGACCCAGTACTTC.

The rearrangement uses TRBV18 and TRBJ2-7, with D unresolved. V was shortened by 8 bases and J by 6 bases, with 14 bases between the two germline ends. The CDR3 covers 12 residues. CDR1 and CDR2 (germline): KGHSH, LQKENI. Here the CDR3 reads CASEDMVGEQYF. DNA for the CDR3: TGTGCCAGCGAAGACATGGTGGGCGAGCAGTACTTC.

This chain connects TRBV28 to TRBJ1-2; TRBD1 aligns across 10 bases. Germline V CDR1 and CDR2: MDHEN, SYDVKM. This CDR3 comprises 13 residues. The junction had 6 bases not matched to a gene; V was cut back by 6 bases and J by 8 bases. CDR3 loop: CASRWTGGEGYTF. The DNA of the CDR3 is TGTGCCAGCAGGTGGACAGGGGGTGAAGGCTACACCTTC.

Here the CDR3 DNA reads TGTGCCAGCAGTCAACCGGGGGTTGCTTTCTTT. Its protein product is CASSQPGVAFF. The J gene is TRBJ1-1, the V gene TRBV2; TRBD1 might be the D (5 bases). Germline CDR1 reads SNHLY; CDR2 reads FYNNEI. Trimming took 5 bases from V and 11 from J, leaving 12 bases between them. This CDR3 has 11 amino acids.

V gene TRBV11-2 combines with J gene TRBJ2-5, with 8 bases lining up with TRBD2. From germline, CDR1 is SGHAT and CDR2 FQNNGV. The CDR3 has 16 residues. The J segment lost 4 bases and the V segment lost 3 bases, leaving 10 bases of the junction unmatched. The CDR3 DNA is TGTGCCAGCAGCTTTAGGGGAGCGGGGGTCTTAGAGACCCAGTACTTC. Translated: CASSFRGAGVLETQYF.

V and J are TRBV28 and TRBJ2-7; D is unresolved. Trimming cost V 1 base and J 4 bases, with 8 bases left between them. Germline V lookup: CDR1 MDHEN, CDR2 SYDVKM. The CDR3 extends over 13 amino acids. The CDR3 loop is CASSLSTRYEQYF. The CDR3 DNA follows: TGTGCCAGCAGTTTATCCACGAGATACGAGCAGTACTTC.

Remarks on this clone: An end of the junction differs from the germline gene, which may be a read error. The chain joins TRBV28 to TRBJ2-1, with 9 bases identical to TRBD2. CDR1 is MDHEN and CDR2 is SYDVKM in the germline V gene. This CDR3 has 15 residues. CDR3 coding DNA: TGTGCCAGCAGCCGCGGGACTAGCTCCTACAATGAGCAGCTCTTC. Its translation is CASSRGTSSYNEQLF.

The chain has TRBV27 and TRBJ2-2; 10 positions agree with TRBD2. Germline lookup yields CDR1 MNHEY and CDR2 SMNVEV (reference sequence). V dropped 5 bases and J dropped 6; count of bases not matched to a gene: 15. The CDR3 contains 18 residues. Written as DNA, the CDR3 is TGTGCCAGCAGTCCCGGCCCCCCTAGCGGGAGTCTTTCCGGGGAGCTGTTTTTT. Residues: CASSPGPPSGSLSGELFF.